This T cell receptor (beta chain) was identified in a study of CD8 T cells in Susac syndrome. Study-wide results and limits: The study recognized that its TCR sequencing and HLA analysis covered a relatively small number of individuals.

Random hexamers primed reverse transcription of roughly 0.5 to 1 ug RNA. Multiplex PCR with immunoSEQ amplified the TCR beta CDR3 across 54 Vbeta and 13 Jbeta. TCRdb recomputed calls from the immunoSEQ multiplex PCR reads with MiXCR, one row per CDR3 protein. This table has more than 40,000 distinct CDR3 sequences, 93% appearing once. TCR beta from blood CD8+ and CD4+ T cells was sequenced. While serving as controls, healthy donors were matched for age and sex. A remark on this clonotype: Antigen specificity is unknown.

The germline V and J ends were trimmed by 2 bases and 13 bases, with 14 bases remaining between them. CDR1 is ENHRY and CDR2 is SYGVKD in the germline V gene. This CDR3 is 12 amino acids long. The sequencing input was CD8+ T cells from PBMCs. This sequence joins TRBV10-3 and TRBJ2-5; tentative D call: TRBD1 (6 bases). The source of this sequence is a human donor in good health. In DNA, the CDR3 is TGTGCCATCAGTGAGGCGACAGGTCAAGCGTACTTC. Translation: CAISEATGQAYF.